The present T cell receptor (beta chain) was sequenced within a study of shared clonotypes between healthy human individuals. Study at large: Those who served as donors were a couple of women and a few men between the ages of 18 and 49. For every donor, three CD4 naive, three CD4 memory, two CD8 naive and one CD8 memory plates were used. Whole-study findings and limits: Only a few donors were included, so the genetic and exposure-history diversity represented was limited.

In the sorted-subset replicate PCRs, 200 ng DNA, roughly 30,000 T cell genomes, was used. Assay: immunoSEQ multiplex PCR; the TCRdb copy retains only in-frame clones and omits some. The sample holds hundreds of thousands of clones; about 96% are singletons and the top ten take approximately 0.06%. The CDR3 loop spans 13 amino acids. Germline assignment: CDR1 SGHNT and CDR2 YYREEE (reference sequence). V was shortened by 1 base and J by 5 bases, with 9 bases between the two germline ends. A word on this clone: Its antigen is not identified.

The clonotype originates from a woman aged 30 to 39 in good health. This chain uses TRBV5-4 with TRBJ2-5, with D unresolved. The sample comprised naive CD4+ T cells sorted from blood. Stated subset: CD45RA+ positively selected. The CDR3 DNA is TGTGCCAGCAGCTTGTACACTTCGGAGACCCAGTACTTC. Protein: CASSLYTSETQYF.